This TCR beta chain was recorded in a study of shared clonotypes between healthy human individuals. Study observations and caveats: Sharing across several donors was seen in 4% to 5% of naive CD4 clonotypes. Some clonotypes were shared by all four sorted-subset donors, while others were not shared. The non-shared ones had lower generation probabilities than the shared ones. Only blood was sampled; tissue repertoires likely differ. Larger estimated richness was generally seen in naive subsets than in memory subsets.

The CDR3 spans 15 residues. V lost 4 bases and J lost 2; bases outside the gene matches: 5. The germline V gene encodes CDR1 SGHVS and CDR2 FQNEAQ. Sequenced by immunoSEQ multiplex PCR; TCRdb stores in-frame clones only, minus some. The table shows 1,400,000 or so clones, with about 98.5% occurring only once. Of note for this clone: No antigen is known for it.

The TCR comes from a man aged 25-45 years in good health. This rearrangement joins TRBV7-8 to TRBJ1-1; 9 nucleotides align to TRBD1. The sequencing sample was made of naive CD4+ T cells sorted from blood. Subset reported: CD45RA+ positively selected. This CDR3 is CASSWGTGRNTEAFF. CDR3 sequence (DNA): TGTGCCAGCAGCTGGGGGACAGGGCGTAACACTGAAGCTTTCTTT.